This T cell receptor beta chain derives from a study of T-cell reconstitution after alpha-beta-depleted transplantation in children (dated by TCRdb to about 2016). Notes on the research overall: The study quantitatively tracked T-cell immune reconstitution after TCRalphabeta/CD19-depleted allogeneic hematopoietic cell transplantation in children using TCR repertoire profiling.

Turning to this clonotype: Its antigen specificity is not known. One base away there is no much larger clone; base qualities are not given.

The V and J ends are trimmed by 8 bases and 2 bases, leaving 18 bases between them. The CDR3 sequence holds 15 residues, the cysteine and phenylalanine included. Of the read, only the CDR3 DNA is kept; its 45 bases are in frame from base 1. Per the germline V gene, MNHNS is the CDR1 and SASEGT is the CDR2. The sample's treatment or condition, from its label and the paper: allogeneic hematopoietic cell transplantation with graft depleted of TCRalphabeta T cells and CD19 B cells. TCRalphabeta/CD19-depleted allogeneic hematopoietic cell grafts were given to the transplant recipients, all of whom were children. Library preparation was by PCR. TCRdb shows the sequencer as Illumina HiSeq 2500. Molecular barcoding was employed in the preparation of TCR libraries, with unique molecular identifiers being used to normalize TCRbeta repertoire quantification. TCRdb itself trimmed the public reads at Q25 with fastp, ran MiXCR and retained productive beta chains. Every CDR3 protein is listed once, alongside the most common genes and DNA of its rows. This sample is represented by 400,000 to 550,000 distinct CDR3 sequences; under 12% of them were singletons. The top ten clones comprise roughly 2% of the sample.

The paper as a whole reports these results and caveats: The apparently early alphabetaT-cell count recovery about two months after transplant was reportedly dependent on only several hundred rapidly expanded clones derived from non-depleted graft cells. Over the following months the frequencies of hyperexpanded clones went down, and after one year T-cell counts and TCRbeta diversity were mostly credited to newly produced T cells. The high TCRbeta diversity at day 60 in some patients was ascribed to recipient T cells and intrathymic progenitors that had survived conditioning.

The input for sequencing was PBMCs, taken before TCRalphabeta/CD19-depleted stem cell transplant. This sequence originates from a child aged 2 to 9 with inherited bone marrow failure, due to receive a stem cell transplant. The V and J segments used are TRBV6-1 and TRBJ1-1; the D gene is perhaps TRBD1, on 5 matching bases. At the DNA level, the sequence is TGTGCCAGCGCGGAAGGGGCAGGGCGAAACACTGAAGCTTTCTTT. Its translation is CASAEGAGRNTEAFF.